The rows below give T cell receptor beta chains drawn from one sample of a study of T-cell memory formation after mild COVID-19. TCRdb used MiXCR to reprocess the 5' RACE reads, holding one entry per CDR3 protein. The table shows some 310,000 distinct CDR3 sequences, with approximately 22% occurring only once. The sequenced material came from PBMCs or a T cell subset sorted from them (not recorded which). Source of these receptors: a man aged 18 to 35 who had mild COVID-19 (a few samples of this study predate the infection). Cell type and time point are not known. CDR3s include the opening cysteine and the closing phenylalanine or tryptophan. Clone size is given for some rows only: seen once, a few or many times, or a class if the clone is expanded.

clone_size	v_call	j_call	cdr3_aa
.	TRBV28	TRBJ2-5	CASSPTVAGRETQYF
few	TRBV20-1	TRBJ2-5	CSARAFSLFGAQYF
.	TRBV5-6	TRBJ1-4	CASSKGSEKLFF
few	TRBV27	TRBJ1-1	CASSPQMYGEAFF
few	TRBV27	TRBJ1-1	CASSLGVGDTEAFF
few	TRBV6-5	TRBJ1-4	CASSYSMTVEKLFF
.	TRBV6-1	TRBJ2-3	CASRQAFPSTDTQYF
.	TRBV3-1	TRBJ2-5	CASSHRGGLETQYF
few	TRBV12-3/TRBV12-4	TRBJ2-5	CASSSRTSGETQYF
.	TRBV7-8	TRBJ1-1	CASSLARRLTEAFF
many	TRBV5-1	TRBJ2-1	CASSLSGQGNEQFF
many	TRBV7-6	TRBJ1-1	CASSLAQGKLAEAFF
.	TRBV7-2	TRBJ2-5	CASSHGFRGGLEETQYF